This entry lists 10 T cell receptor beta chains sequenced from one sample in a study of CD8 T cells in Susac syndrome. It was with random hexamers that about 0.45 to 1 ug RNA was reverse transcribed. TCRdb itself ran the immunoSEQ multiplex PCR reads through MiXCR, one entry per CDR3 protein. The top ten hold roughly 0.11% of the sample, which has approximately 70,000 distinct CDR3 sequences, over 95% seen once. The sample was CD4+ T cells from PBMCs. Receptor source: a human donor with multiple sclerosis.

This clonotype was counted between two and nine times. This chain joins TRBV5-1 and TRBJ2-7; no clear D gene. The V gene lost 0 bases and the J gene lost 1 base, with 8 bases spanning the gap. Germline V gives CDR1 SGHRS, CDR2 YFSETQ. This CDR3 is 14 amino acids long. This chain's CDR3 is CASSLGVRSYEQYF. In DNA, the CDR3 is TGCGCCAGCAGCTTGGGGGTTCGTTCCTACGAGCAGTACTTC.

The CDR3 DNA is TGTGCCAGCAGCTTGGGAGGGAGCACTGAAGCTTTCTTT. Amino acid sequence: CASSLGGSTEAFF. The rearrangement joins TRBV5-4 to TRBJ1-1; D not resolved. Deletions cut 0 bases from V and 4 bases from J, with 7 bases between. This CDR3 contains 13 residues. Germline loops: CDR1 SGHNT, CDR2 YYREEE (reference sequence).

The gene calls are TRBV9 and TRBJ2-3; D could derive from TRBD1 or TRBD2 (5 bases each). CDR1 is SGDLS and CDR2 is YYNGEE in the germline V gene. The CDR3 length is 15 residues. Between the trimmed V and J ends, which lost 3 bases and 0 bases, there was a span of 11 bases. CDR3 residues: CASSAPWDSTDTQYF. The CDR3 DNA is TGTGCCAGCAGCGCCCCTTGGGACAGCACAGATACGCAGTATTTT. Variable domain in full (rest from reference TRBV9 and TRBJ2-3): DSGVTQTPKHLITATGQRVTLRCSPRSGDLSVYWYQQSLDQGLQFLIQYYNGEERAKGNILERFSAQQFPDLHSELNLSSLELGDSALYFCASSAPWDSTDTQYFGPGTRLTVL.

This clonotype was observed a few times. The chain links TRBV5-1 to TRBJ2-7; 8 bases are a match to TRBD1. V gave up 4 bases and J gave up 5 bases; unmatched junction bases: 8. The CDR3 consists of 14 residues. The germline gives CDR1 SGHRS, CDR2 YFSETQ. Here the CDR3 reads CASSTGQGSHEQYF. The CDR3 DNA follows: TGCGCCAGCAGCACAGGACAGGGTTCCCACGAGCAGTACTTC. The complete variable domain, with remaining parts taken from reference TRBV5-1 and TRBJ2-7, reads KAGVTQTPRYLIKTRGQQVTLSCSPISGHRSVSWYQQTPGQGLQFLFEYFSETQRNKGNFPGRFSGRQFSNSRSEMNVSTLELGDSALYLCASSTGQGSHEQYFGPGTRLTVT.

The gene calls are TRBV7-2 and TRBJ1-1; D is unresolved. Deletions cut 4 bases from V and 1 base from J, with 7 bases between. Germline assignment: CDR1 SGHTA and CDR2 FQGNSA. The CDR3 has 13 residues. CDR3 loop: CASSSGRNTEAFF. The CDR3 coding sequence is TGTGCCAGCAGCTCCGGGAGGAACACTGAAGCTTTCTTT. The complete variable domain, with remaining parts taken from reference TRBV7-2 and TRBJ1-1, reads GAGVSQSPSNKVTEKGKDVELRCDPISGHTALYWYRQSLGQGLEFLIYFQGNSAPDKSGLPSDRFSAERTGGSVSTLTIQRTQQEDSAVYLCASSSGRNTEAFFGQGTRLTVV.

The chain has TRBV4-2 and TRBJ2-1; D uncertain. The germline CDR1 and CDR2 sequences are LGHNA and YNFKEQ. Trimming removed 0 bases from V and 10 bases from J, with 10 bases in between. CDR3 length equals 13 residues. As DNA, the CDR3 is TGTGCCAGCAGCCAAGATTCTGAACGGGAGCAGTTCTTC. It yields the protein CASSQDSEREQFF.

The V call is TRBV7-9, the J call TRBJ2-1; possibly TRBD1 for D (5 bases). This CDR3 comprises 13 residues. V was shortened by 8 bases and J by 2 bases, with 10 bases between the two germline ends. Looked up from germline, CDR1 is SEHNR and CDR2 is FQNEAQ (reference sequence). CDR3 nucleotide sequence: TGTGCCAGCGGGGCGGAAGCCTACAATGAGCAGTTCTTC. Its translation is CASGAEAYNEQFF.

The V call is TRBV11-3, the J call TRBJ2-2; D remains unclear. The CDR3 consists of 12 residues. Looked up from germline, CDR1 is SGHNT and CDR2 is YENEEA. The V end lost 6 bases, the J end lost 6 bases, and 8 bases lay between the germline ends. CDR3 in amino acids: CASSSQSGELFF. The CDR3 region has the DNA TGTGCCAGCAGTTCACAGTCCGGGGAGCTGTTTTTT.

This chain connects TRBV30 to TRBJ1-2, with 8 bases matching TRBD1. The CDR3 contains 14 residues. V gave up 1 base and J gave up 6 bases; unmatched junction bases: 7. From germline, CDR1 is GTSNPN and CDR2 SVGIG (reference sequence). The CDR3 here is CAWSARQGIDGYTF. CDR3 bases: TGTGCCTGGAGTGCCCGACAGGGGATAGATGGCTACACCTTC.

The genes are TRBV13 and TRBJ2-3; D is undetermined. The ends were cut back, 1 base at V and 2 bases at J, with 10 bases in the middle. The CDR3 is 15 residues long. The germline V gene encodes CDR1 PRHDT and CDR2 FYEKMQ (reference sequence). The CDR3 region is CASSLAFRSTDTQYF. The DNA for the CDR3 is TGTGCCAGCAGCTTAGCCTTTCGATCCACAGATACGCAGTATTTT.